The clone carrying this T cell receptor (beta chain) was seen a handful of times. As yet, its antigen is unknown. TCRdb re-called the 5' RACE reads with MiXCR, one entry per CDR3 protein. The sample lists 400,000 to 450,000 distinct CDR3 sequences; under 20% were seen once. The source of the sample is a study of T-cell memory formation after mild COVID-19. CDR3 length: 12 residues. V was clipped by 0 bases and J by 10 bases, with 8 bases between them. Germline V CDR1 and CDR2: SGDLS, YYNGEE. Findings and limits, study-wide: Unconfirmed was the SARS-CoV-2 specificity of second-wave clones that peaked on day 37. Mainly in CM and EM were contracting CD4+ clones; CD8+ were in EMRA. Clones contracting day 15 to 85 were balanced CD4/CD8; later expanders leaned CD4+. Within pre-infection memory, some responding clones were found, suggesting cross-reactive memory joined.

Sequencing used PBMCs or a T cell subset sorted from them (not recorded which). V usage is TRBV9 and J usage is TRBJ1-5; D gene uncertain. The sequence was obtained from a man younger than 35 who had mild COVID-19 (a few samples of this study predate the infection). Cell type and time point are not known. In DNA form, the CDR3 reads TGTGCCAGCAGCGTAGGAGAATCTCCCCAGCATTTT. Amino acids: CASSVGESPQHF.